This TCR beta chain was documented in a study of regulatory T cells in long-lasting Graves disease (TCRdb year 2021). The study in broad terms: To count as having persistent Graves' disease, a patient had to have received antithyroid drug treatment for over 5 years with TSH receptor autoantibodies remaining persistently positive. Persistent Graves' disease patients in the clinical cohort had taken antithyroid drugs for roughly 10 years on average. Patients with persistent Graves' disease were compared with patients with newly diagnosed Graves' disease using TCR sequencing and RNA sequencing of peripheral blood. TCR sequencing covered some 13 persistent and roughly 20 newly diagnosed Graves' disease patients, some 33 samples in total. The study was conducted in China and was registered as a clinical trial. Results and caveats for the whole study, not just this receptor: Patients with persistent disease shared more public clonotypes (approximately 2,500) than newly diagnosed patients did (around 980). Compared with newly diagnosed patients, patients with persistent Graves' disease had lower TCR Shannon entropy and fewer highly expanded clones, which suggests clonal expansion. As a limitation, the authors acknowledged that the small sample size may reduce accuracy. Only the TCR beta chain was sequenced and analyzed. TRBV28, TRBJ1-2 and TRBJ2-5 were preferentially used in persistent disease, while TRBV20-1 and TRBJ2-1 were favored in newly diagnosed disease. Peripheral blood alone was examined, since thyroid tissue, which constituted the primary lesion, could not be accessed.

Of note for this clonotype: Its specific antigen is unknown. Within one base of it there is no much larger clone, and no base qualities were kept.

V ends up 3 bases short and J 1 base short, with an unmatched junction base count of 8. The CDR3 runs 16 amino acids, cysteine and phenylalanine included. Only CDR3 DNA is held: 48 bases, read in frame from base 1. The germline V gene gives CDR1 as KGHSH and CDR2 as LQKENI. Library preparation used multiplex PCR. Sequencing took place on an Illumina HiSeq 4000. CDR3 regions were amplified by Arm-PCR with iRepertoire HTBI primers to construct TCR beta libraries. Before sequencing, the PCR products underwent gel purification. As for the original processing: Gene usage analysis of CDR3 amino acid clonotypes relied on the roughly 67 TRBV and 12 to 15 TRBJ segments identified across samples. COPE and FqMerger were used to merge the filtered high-quality paired reads into contigs. BLAST was used to align contigs to IMGT TRBV, TRBD and TRBJ reference genes, with CDR3 defined following IMGT. Highly expanded clones were defined as clonotypes with a frequency above 0.1%. Repertoire diversity was measured by Shannon entropy, and V-J evenness by the Gini coefficient. A clonotype was considered public if more than one individual shared it. TCRdb trimmed the raw reads at Q25, called clones with MiXCR and kept productive beta chains. Duplicate CDR3 protein sequences are folded into a single record with the most common DNA and genes. The V and J calls and clone size are TCRdb's, not the authors'. This sample gives 390,000 or so distinct CDR3 sequences in total; around 23% of them show up just once. The ten largest clones capture about 29% of the sample.

The time point label here, explained by the study, means: persistent/refractory GD, antithyroid drugs over 5 years with positive TRAb. For both TCR sequencing and RNA sequencing, RNA was extracted from PBMCs in TRIzol. The diagnosis of Graves' disease was made according to American Thyroid Association guidelines. The patients came from an endocrinology department in Xi'an, China. Each patient gave 8.5 to 9.5 milliliters of peripheral blood, collected in an EDTA anticoagulant tube. Ficoll Paque Plus density gradient separation was used to isolate PBMCs, and no additional T cell sorting was done. An Agilent 2100 Bioanalyzer and agarose gel were used to check RNA quality, and a NanoDrop 2000 was used to measure RNA concentration.

Recombination connected TRBV18 to TRBJ1-1, with 7 middle bases fitting TRBD1. The source is a woman in her forties with Graves disease. Donor details come from another sample of the same person, matched by shared clones. This material consisted of peripheral blood mononuclear cells (PBMCs), taken when the disease was refractory, from a patient treated with antithyroid drugs. The DNA reads as follows: TGTGCCAGCTCACCTAGTGCGACAGGGTCGAACACTGAAGCTTTCTTT. This is translated as CASSPSATGSNTEAFF.